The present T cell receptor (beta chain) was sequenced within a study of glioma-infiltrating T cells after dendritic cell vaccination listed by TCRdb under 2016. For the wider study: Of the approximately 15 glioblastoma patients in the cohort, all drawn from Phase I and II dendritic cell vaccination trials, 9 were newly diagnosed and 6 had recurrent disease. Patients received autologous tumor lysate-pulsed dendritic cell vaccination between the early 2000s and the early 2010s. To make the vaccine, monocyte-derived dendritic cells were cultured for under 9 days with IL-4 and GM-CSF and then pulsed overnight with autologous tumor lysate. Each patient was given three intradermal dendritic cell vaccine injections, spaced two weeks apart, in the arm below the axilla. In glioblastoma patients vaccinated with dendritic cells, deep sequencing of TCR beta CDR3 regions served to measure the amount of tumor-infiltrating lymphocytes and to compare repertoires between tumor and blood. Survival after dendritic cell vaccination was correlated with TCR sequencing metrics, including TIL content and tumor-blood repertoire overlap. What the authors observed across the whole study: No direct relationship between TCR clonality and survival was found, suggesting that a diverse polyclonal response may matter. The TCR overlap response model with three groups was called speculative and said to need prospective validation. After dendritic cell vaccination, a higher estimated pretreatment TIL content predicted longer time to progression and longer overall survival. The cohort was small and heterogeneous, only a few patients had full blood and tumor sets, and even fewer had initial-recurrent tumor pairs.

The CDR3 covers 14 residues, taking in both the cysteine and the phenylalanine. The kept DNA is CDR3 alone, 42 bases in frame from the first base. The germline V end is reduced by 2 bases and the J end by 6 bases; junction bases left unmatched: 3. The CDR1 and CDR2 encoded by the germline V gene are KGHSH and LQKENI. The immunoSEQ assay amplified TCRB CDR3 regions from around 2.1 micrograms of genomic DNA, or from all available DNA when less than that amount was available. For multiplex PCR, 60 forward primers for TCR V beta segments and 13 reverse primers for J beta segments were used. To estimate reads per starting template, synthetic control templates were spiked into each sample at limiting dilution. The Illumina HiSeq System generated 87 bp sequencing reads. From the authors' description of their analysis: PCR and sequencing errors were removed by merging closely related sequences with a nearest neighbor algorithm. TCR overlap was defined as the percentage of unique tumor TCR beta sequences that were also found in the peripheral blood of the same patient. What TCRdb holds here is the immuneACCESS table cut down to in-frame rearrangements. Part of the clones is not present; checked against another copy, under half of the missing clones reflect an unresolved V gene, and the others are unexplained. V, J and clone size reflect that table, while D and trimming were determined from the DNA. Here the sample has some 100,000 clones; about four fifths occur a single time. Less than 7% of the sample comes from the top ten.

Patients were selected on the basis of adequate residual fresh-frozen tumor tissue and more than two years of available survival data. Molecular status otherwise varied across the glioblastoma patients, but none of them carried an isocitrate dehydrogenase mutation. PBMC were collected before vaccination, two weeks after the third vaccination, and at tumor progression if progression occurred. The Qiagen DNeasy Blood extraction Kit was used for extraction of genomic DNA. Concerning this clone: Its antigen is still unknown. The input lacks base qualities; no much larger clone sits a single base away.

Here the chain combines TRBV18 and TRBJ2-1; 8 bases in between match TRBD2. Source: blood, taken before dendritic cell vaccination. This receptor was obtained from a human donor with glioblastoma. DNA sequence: TGTGCCAGCTCACCATTCCTAGCGGGCAATGAGCAGTTCTTC. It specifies CASSPFLAGNEQFF.